This TCR beta chain emerged from a study of metastatic and nonmetastatic thyroid tumors. Overall study context: Repertoires of blood and of tissue (tumor or nodule) from malignant and benign thyroid patients were compared. Findings and caveats of the study: Relative to benign nodules, malignant thyroid tumors were reportedly characterized by significantly elevated TCR beta diversity in blood and tumor.

The CDR3 is 16 residues long. Germline CDR1 and CDR2: PRHDT and FYEKMQ (reference sequence). V was shortened by 0 bases and J by 0 bases, with 12 bases between the two germline ends. Every patient underwent thyroid surgery untreated. This clone was observed many times. Its cognate antigen is unknown. TCRdb re-called clones from the PCR reads using MiXCR. The repertoire holds more than 90,000 clones, over 9.5% seen once, with around 11% in the top ten. The chain carries TRBV13 and TRBJ2-7; D gene uncertain. The clonotype was recovered from a female donor with papillary thyroid cancer or a benign thyroid nodule (not recorded which). Some clones in this sample may be carry-over from other donors' samples. The sequenced sample was blood. Here the CDR3 DNA reads TGTGCCAGCAGCTTAGGCCGGGCCTCCCCCTCCTACGAGCAGTACTTC. It yields the protein CASSLGRASPSYEQYF. The full variable domain, with the rest looked up from reference TRBV13 and TRBJ2-7, is AAGVIQSPRHLIKEKRETATLKCYPIPRHDTVYWYQQGPGQDPQFLISFYEKMQSDKGSIPDRFSAQQFSDYHSELNMSSLELGDSALYFCASSLGRASPSYEQYFGPGTRLTVT.